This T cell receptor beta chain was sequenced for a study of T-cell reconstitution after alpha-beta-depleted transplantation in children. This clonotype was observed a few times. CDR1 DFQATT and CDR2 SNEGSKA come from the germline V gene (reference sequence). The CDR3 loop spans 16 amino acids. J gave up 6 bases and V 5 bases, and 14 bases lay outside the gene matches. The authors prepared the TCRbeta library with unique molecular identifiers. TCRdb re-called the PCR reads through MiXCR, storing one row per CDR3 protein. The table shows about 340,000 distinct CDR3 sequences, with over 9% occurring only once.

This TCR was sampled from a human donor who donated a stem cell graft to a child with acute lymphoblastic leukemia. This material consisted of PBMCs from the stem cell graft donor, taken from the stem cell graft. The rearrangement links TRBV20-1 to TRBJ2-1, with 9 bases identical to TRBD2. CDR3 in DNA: TGCAGTGCTGCTAAACAACCGGGCGGGAGGGCCAATGAGCAGTTCTTC. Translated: CSAAKQPGGRANEQFF.